The 24 T cell receptor beta chains in this list originate from one sample, sequenced in a study of glioma-infiltrating T cells after dendritic cell vaccination. Data came from immunoSEQ multiplex PCR; TCRdb stores just in-frame clones and leaves some out. The data hold some 100,000 clones, with 75% to 85% observed a single time. The input for sequencing was blood, taken before dendritic cell vaccination. The receptors stem from a human donor with glioblastoma.

This chain joins TRBV28 and TRBJ2-7, with D tentatively TRBD1 (5 bases). This CDR3 has 12 residues. The germline CDR1 and CDR2 sequences are MDHEN and SYDVKM. Trimming stripped 2 bases from V and 6 bases from J, with 8 bases between. The CDR3 DNA sequence: TGTGCCAGCAGTTTAGGTCAGGGCGAGCAGTACTTC. Its protein product is CASSLGQGEQYF.

This clone occurred a few times. V gene TRBV18 combines with J gene TRBJ1-4; 7 nucleotides line up with TRBD1. Germline CDR1 KGHSH, CDR2 LQKENI. Losses at the gene ends were 3 bases for V and 7 bases for J; bases not matched to a gene: 8. The CDR3 length is 15 residues. CDR3 protein: CASSPQGGSGEKLFF. The CDR3 DNA reads as TGTGCCAGCTCACCTCAGGGGGGTTCTGGTGAAAAACTGTTTTTT. Combining the CDR3 with reference TRBV18 and TRBJ1-4 gives the whole variable domain NAGVMQNPRHLVRRRGQEARLRCSPMKGHSHVYWYRQLPEEGLKFMVYLQKENIIDESGMPKERFSAEFPKEGPSILRIQQVVRGDSAAYFCASSPQGGSGEKLFFGSGTQLSVL.

J is TRBJ2-3 and V is TRBV30; TRBD2 is a possible D gene (6 bases). Trimming pared 3 bases from V and 5 bases from J, leaving 15 bases between. From germline, CDR1 is GTSNPN and CDR2 SVGIG (reference sequence). This CDR3 has 14 residues. Here the CDR3 DNA reads TGTGCCTGGAGGGGGTGGGACTGGGAAGATACGCAGTATTTT. Residues: CAWRGWDWEDTQYF.

This clone was seen only a few times. The chain carries TRBV7-8 and TRBJ1-5; D remains ambiguous. The V gene lost 2 bases and the J gene lost 6 bases, with 14 bases spanning the gap. Germline assignment: CDR1 SGHVS and CDR2 FQNEAQ. There are 15 residues in the CDR3. The CDR3 sequence: CASSLRSSRVQPQHF. Written as DNA, the CDR3 is TGTGCCAGCAGCTTACGGTCTTCGCGGGTTCAGCCCCAGCATTTT.

The rearrangement uses TRBV5-6 and TRBJ2-2; TRBD2 might be the D (6 bases). The germline gives CDR1 SGHDT, CDR2 YYEEEE. The CDR3 consists of 14 residues. Deletions cut 5 bases from V and 3 bases from J, with 11 bases between. The CDR3 is CASRGTLYTGELFF. CDR3 DNA: TGTGCCAGCAGAGGGACTTTGTACACCGGGGAGCTGTTTTTT.

This clone has a handful of counts. This chain uses TRBV5-4 with TRBJ2-6; 9 bases match TRBD2. CDR1 is SGHNT and CDR2 is YYREEE in the germline V gene (reference sequence). This CDR3 has 19 residues. The ends lost 2 bases at V and 1 base at J; junction bases unmatched: 10. The CDR3: CASSFLPGLALSGANVLTF. The CDR3 nucleotides are TGTGCCAGCAGCTTTCTCCCTGGACTAGCGTTGTCTGGGGCCAACGTCCTGACTTTC.

This clone has just one count. The J gene is TRBJ2-2, the V gene TRBV2; 11 nucleotides match TRBD2. Germline trimming cut 7 bases from V and 5 bases from J; bases unmatched to any gene: 6. The V gene's germline CDR1 is SNHLY and CDR2 FYNNEI. CDR3 length: 15 amino acids. CDR3 coding DNA: TGTGCCAGCACCCGGGGACTAGCGGCAACCGGGGAGCTGTTTTTT. Its protein is CASTRGLAATGELFF.

The chain is built from TRBV18 and TRBJ1-2; 7 bases agree with TRBD1. This CDR3 region has 14 residues. J lost 6 bases, V lost 3 bases, and 7 bases had no gene match. Germline V gene data show CDR1 as KGHSH and CDR2 as LQKENI. This CDR3 reads CASSPLPTGNGYTF. The CDR3 nucleotides read TGTGCCAGCTCACCCCTTCCGACAGGGAATGGCTACACCTTC. The variable domain in full, with the rest retrieved from reference TRBV18 and TRBJ1-2, is NAGVMQNPRHLVRRRGQEARLRCSPMKGHSHVYWYRQLPEEGLKFMVYLQKENIIDESGMPKERFSAEFPKEGPSILRIQQVVRGDSAAYFCASSPLPTGNGYTFGSGTRLTVV.

This chain uses TRBV6-5 with TRBJ2-3, with a weak D call TRBD2 (6 bases). Germline values: CDR1 MNHEY, CDR2 SVGAGI. The CDR3 runs to 14 residues. V lost 5 bases, J lost 6 bases, and 15 bases lay in between. The CDR3 loop is CASSTGNAGDTQYF. Here the CDR3 DNA reads TGTGCCAGCAGTACGGGGAACGCGGGGGATACGCAGTATTTT.

The rearrangement joins TRBV29-1 to TRBJ2-7, with 8 bases lining up with TRBD2. The V gene's germline CDR1 is SQVTM and CDR2 ANQGSEA. With 7 bases clipped from V and 2 bases from J, the junction kept 4 bases outside the gene matches. The CDR3 extends over 12 amino acids. CDR3 sequence reads: CSALAEAYEQYF. CDR3 nucleotide sequence: TGCAGCGCACTAGCGGAGGCCTACGAGCAGTACTTC.

J is TRBJ2-2 and V is TRBV7-9; tentatively, D is TRBD2 (6 bases). V lost 5 bases to trimming and J lost 4 bases, with 11 bases between them. Germline CDR1 reads SEHNR; CDR2 reads FQNEAQ (reference sequence). The length of the CDR3 is 14 residues. DNA of the CDR3: TGTGCCAGCAGCCCCCGGGACTTCACCGGGGAGCTGTTTTTT. Translation gives CASSPRDFTGELFF.

This chain connects TRBV9 to TRBJ1-2; tentatively, D is TRBD1 (6 bases). The germline V gene encodes CDR1 SGDLS and CDR2 YYNGEE. This CDR3 contains 14 residues. The germline V and J ends were trimmed by 1 base and 4 bases, with 11 bases remaining between them. DNA of the CDR3: TGTGCCAGCAGCGTAACGGACAGCCCCTATGGCTACACCTTC. This sequence encodes CASSVTDSPYGYTF.

This clone came up many times. The chain recombines TRBV2 with TRBJ1-1; weak D call: TRBD1 (5 bases). CDR3 length: 13 residues. V was trimmed by 2 bases and J by 11 bases, leaving 15 bases between them. The germline V gene has CDR1 SNHLY and CDR2 FYNNEI. CDR3 nucleotides: TGTGCCAGCAGTGAACGGGAGGGGATGAAGGCTTTCTTT. Its translation is CASSEREGMKAFF.

The V gene is TRBV9, the J gene TRBJ2-2; 9 nucleotides match TRBD2. Germline V gene data show CDR1 as SGDLS and CDR2 as YYNGEE. This CDR3 has 14 residues. The V gene end was trimmed by 0 bases and the J gene end by 7 bases; junction bases not matched to a gene: 1. The CDR3 sequence is CASSVGAGGGELFF. In nucleotides, the CDR3 is TGTGCCAGCAGCGTAGGAGCGGGGGGCGGGGAGCTGTTTTTT.

This clone was recorded once. V gene TRBV4-1 combines with J gene TRBJ1-1; tentative D call: TRBD1 (5 bases). The V gene's germline CDR1 is MGHRA and CDR2 YSYEKL. The CDR3 runs to 18 residues. With 2 bases removed from V and 3 bases from J, the gap between germline ends came to 22 bases. CDR3 sequence: CASSQLAGPSGLYTEAFF. DNA of the CDR3: TGCGCCAGCAGCCAATTGGCGGGGCCATCGGGGCTGTACACTGAAGCTTTCTTT.

V is TRBV18 and J is TRBJ2-7; 7 nucleotides match TRBD1. Trimming at V came to 2 bases and at J to 1 base, leaving 8 bases not matched to a gene. CDR1 KGHSH and CDR2 LQKENI come from the germline V gene. There are 16 residues in the CDR3. The CDR3 loop is CASSPTTGRESYEQYF. In nucleotides, the CDR3 is TGTGCCAGCTCACCAACGACAGGGCGAGAGTCCTACGAGCAGTACTTC.

CDR3: CASSRGSGESTDTQYF. The CDR3 nucleotides read TGTGCCAGCAGCCGCGGGTCGGGGGAAAGCACAGATACGCAGTATTTT. The V and J genes are TRBV5-6 and TRBJ2-3; tentatively, D is TRBD2 (6 bases). CDR1 and CDR2 from the germline V gene are SGHDT and YYEEEE. Trimming stripped 4 bases from V and 0 bases from J, with 15 bases between. CDR3 length equals 16 residues.

This rearrangement joins TRBV6-5 to TRBJ1-2; 9 bases fit TRBD1. V lost 6 bases, J lost 5 bases, and 7 bases stayed unmatched. This CDR3 has 14 residues. The germline V gene has CDR1 MNHEY and CDR2 SVGAGI. For the CDR3, the DNA is TGTGCCAGCAGGGGACAGGGAGGGACGTATGGCTACACCTTC. This sequence encodes CASRGQGGTYGYTF.

This rearrangement joins TRBV7-8 to TRBJ2-1, with TRBD2 identical over 10 bases. This CDR3 has 16 residues. Germline loops: CDR1 SGHVS, CDR2 FQNEAQ. The ends lost 6 bases at V and 8 bases at J; junction bases unmatched: 13. CDR3 DNA: TGTGCCAGCAGGATTCTAGCACTAGCGGGGTCCGATGAGCAGTTCTTC. Its protein product is CASRILALAGSDEQFF.

This clone appeared a single time. This chain uses TRBV15 with TRBJ1-5; the D gene is possibly TRBD1 (6 bases). Trimming cost V 0 bases and J 10 bases, with 16 bases left between them. Germline V gives CDR1 LNHNV, CDR2 YYDKDF (reference sequence). The CDR3 sequence is 15 residues long. The CDR3 nucleotides are TGTGCCACCAGCAGAGATCAGGACAGCCTTAGACCCCAGCATTTT. Translating it yields CATSRDQDSLRPQHF. The whole variable domain, remainder taken from reference TRBV15 and TRBJ1-5, is DAMVIQNPRYQVTQFGKPVTLSCSQTLNHNVMYWYQQKSSQAPKLLFHYYDKDFNNEADTPDNFQSRRPNTSFCFLDIRSPGLGDTAMYLCATSRDQDSLRPQHFGDGTRLSIL.

The gene calls are TRBV5-4 and TRBJ1-2; D may be TRBD1 (5 bases). Looked up from germline, CDR1 is SGHNT and CDR2 is YYREEE (reference sequence). Trimming cost V 0 bases and J 5 bases, with 17 bases left between them. This CDR3 region has 16 residues. Written as DNA, the CDR3 is TGTGCCAGCAGCTTGGAAAAACCAGGGTGGGGTTATGGCTACACCTTC. This translates into CASSLEKPGWGYGYTF.

The chain has TRBV2 and TRBJ1-5, with D possibly being TRBD1 (6 bases). Trimming took 7 bases from V and 0 from J, leaving 10 bases between them. CDR3 length equals 14 residues. Germline V gene data show CDR1 as SNHLY and CDR2 as FYNNEI. CDR3: CASNLDSSNQPQHF. The CDR3, as DNA: TGTGCCAGCAACTTGGACAGTAGCAATCAGCCCCAGCATTTT.

The chain has TRBV2 and TRBJ1-3; D is undetermined. With 4 bases removed from V and 0 bases from J, the gap between germline ends came to 7 bases. Germline values: CDR1 SNHLY, CDR2 FYNNEI. The CDR3 length is 14 residues. The DNA for the CDR3 is TGTGCCAGCAGTGTACATGACTCTGGAAACACCATATATTTT. This translates into CASSVHDSGNTIYF. The variable domain in full, completed from reference TRBV2 and TRBJ1-3, reads EPEVTQTPSHQVTQMGQEVILRCVPISNHLYFYWYRQILGQKVEFLVSFYNNEISEKSEIFDDQFSVERPDGSNFTLKIRSTKLEDSAMYFCASSVHDSGNTIYFGEGSWLTVV.

V usage is TRBV28 and J usage is TRBJ2-1; TRBD2 aligns across 15 bases. This CDR3 has 17 amino acids. CDR1 is MDHEN and CDR2 is SYDVKM in the germline V gene. V lost 3 bases, J lost 7 bases, and 7 bases stayed unmatched. In DNA, the CDR3 is TGTGCCAGCAGTTTCGGGGGGGGGACTAGCGGGAGGAATGAGCAGTTCTTC. It encodes CASSFGGGTSGRNEQFF.